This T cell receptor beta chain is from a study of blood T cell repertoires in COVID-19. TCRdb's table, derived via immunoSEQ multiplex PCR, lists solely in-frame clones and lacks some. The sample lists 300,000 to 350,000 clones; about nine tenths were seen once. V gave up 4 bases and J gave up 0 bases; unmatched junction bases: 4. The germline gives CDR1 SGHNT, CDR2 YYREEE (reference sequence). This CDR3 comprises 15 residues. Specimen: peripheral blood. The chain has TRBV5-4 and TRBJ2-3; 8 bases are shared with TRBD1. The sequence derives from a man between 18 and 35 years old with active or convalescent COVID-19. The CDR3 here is CASSTRTGSTDTQYF. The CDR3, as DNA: TGTGCCAGCAGCACCCGGACAGGGAGCACAGATACGCAGTATTTT.